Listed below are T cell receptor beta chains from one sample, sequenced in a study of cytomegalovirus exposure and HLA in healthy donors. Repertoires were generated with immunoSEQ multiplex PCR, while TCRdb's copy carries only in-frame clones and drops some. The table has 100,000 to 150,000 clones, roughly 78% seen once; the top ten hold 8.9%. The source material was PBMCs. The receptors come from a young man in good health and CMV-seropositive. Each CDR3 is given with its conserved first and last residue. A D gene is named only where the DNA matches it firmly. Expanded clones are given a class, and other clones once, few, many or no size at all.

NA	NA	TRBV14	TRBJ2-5	CASSLDGGNLREQYF	TGTGCCAGCAGCTTAGACGGCGGTAACCTACGAGAGCAGTACTTC
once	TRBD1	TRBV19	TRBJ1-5	CASISGQGGDQPQHF	TGTGCCAGTATATCGGGACAGGGAGGTGATCAGCCCCAGCATTTT
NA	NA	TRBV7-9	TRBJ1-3	CASSSGSGNTIYF	TGTGCCAGCAGCTCAGGGTCTGGAAACACCATATATTTT
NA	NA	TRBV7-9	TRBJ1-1	CASSSQTRGRVTEAFF	TGTGCCAGCAGCTCCCAAACGCGGGGGAGAGTAACTGAAGCTTTCTTT
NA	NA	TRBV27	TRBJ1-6	CASSLSQGSNSPLHF	TGTGCCAGCAGTTTAAGCCAGGGATCCAATTCACCCCTCCACTTT
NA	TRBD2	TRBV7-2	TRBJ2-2	CASSLGLAGEENTGELFF	TGTGCCAGCAGCTTAGGGCTAGCGGGGGAAGAAAACACCGGGGAGCTGTTTTTT
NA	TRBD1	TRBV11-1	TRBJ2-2	CASSPDRAAAGELFF	TGTGCCAGCAGTCCGGACAGGGCGGCGGCCGGGGAGCTGTTTTTT
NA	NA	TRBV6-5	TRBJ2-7	CASSYRQVSYEQYF	TGTGCCAGCAGTTACAGACAGGTCTCCTACGAGCAGTACTTC
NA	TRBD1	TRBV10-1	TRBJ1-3	CASSAGTGTLSSGNTIYF	TGCGCCAGCAGTGCCGGGACAGGGACTTTATCCTCTGGAAACACCATATATTTT
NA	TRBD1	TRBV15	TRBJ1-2	CATSRDYRDRTIYNYGYTF	TGTGCCACCAGCAGAGATTATCGGGACAGAACGATCTATAACTATGGCTACACCTTC
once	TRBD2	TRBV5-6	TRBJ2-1	CASSLAERGGREQFF	TGTGCCAGCAGCTTGGCCGAGCGGGGGGGCCGTGAGCAGTTCTTC
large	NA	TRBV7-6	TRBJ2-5	CASSLDGGGVETQYF	TGTGCCAGCAGCTTAGATGGGGGGGGCGTGGAGACCCAGTACTTC
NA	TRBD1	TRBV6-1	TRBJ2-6	CASSAGTVLAGANVLTF	TGTGCCAGCAGTGCCGGGACAGTATTGGCTGGGGCCAACGTCCTGACTTTC
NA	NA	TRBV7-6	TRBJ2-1	CASSRGGDSEQFF	TGTGCCAGCAGCCGAGGGGGGGACTCAGAGCAGTTCTTC
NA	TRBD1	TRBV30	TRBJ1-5	CAWGQGSQPQHF	TGTGCCTGGGGACAGGGGAGTCAGCCCCAGCATTTT
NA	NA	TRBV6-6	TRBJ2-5	CASSLGTETQYF	TGTGCCAGCAGTTTGGGCACAGAGACCCAGTACTTC
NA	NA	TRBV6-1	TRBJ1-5	CASTRREQGNQPQHF	TGTGCCAGCACCCGGAGGGAACAGGGCAATCAGCCCCAGCATTTT
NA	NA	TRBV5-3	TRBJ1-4	CASSLVVEEKLFF	TGTGCCAGCAGCTTGGTCGTGGAGGAAAAACTGTTTTTT
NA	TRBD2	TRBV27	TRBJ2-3	CASSLSVLAGTDTQYF	TGTGCCAGCAGTTTATCGGTGCTAGCGGGCACAGATACGCAGTATTTT
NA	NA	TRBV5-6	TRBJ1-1	CASSLQASLEAFF	TGTGCCAGCAGCTTGCAAGCCTCCCTTGAAGCTTTCTTT
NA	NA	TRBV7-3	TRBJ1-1	CASSNGGGTEAFF	TGTGCCAGCAGCAACGGGGGGGGCACTGAAGCTTTCTTT
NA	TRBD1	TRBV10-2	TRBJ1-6	CASSSGQGIYNSPLHF	TGCGCCAGCAGTAGCGGACAGGGGATCTATAATTCACCCCTCCACTTT
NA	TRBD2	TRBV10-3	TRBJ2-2	CAISGSGGMNTGELFF	TGTGCCATCAGTGGTAGCGGGGGCATGAACACCGGGGAGCTGTTTTTT
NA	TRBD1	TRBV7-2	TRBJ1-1	CASSPQSRGQGSNTEAFF	TGTGCCAGCAGCCCGCAGTCAAGGGGACAGGGTAGTAACACTGAAGCTTTCTTT
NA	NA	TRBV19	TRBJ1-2	CASSIVSGQFYGYTF	TGTGCCAGTAGTATTGTGTCAGGCCAGTTCTATGGCTACACCTTC
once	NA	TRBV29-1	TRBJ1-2	CSVEESWTASGYTF	TGCAGCGTTGAAGAATCATGGACAGCAAGTGGCTACACCTTC
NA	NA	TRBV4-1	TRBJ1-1	CASSQEARVENTEAFF	TGCGCCAGCAGCCAAGAAGCACGAGTTGAGAACACTGAAGCTTTCTTT
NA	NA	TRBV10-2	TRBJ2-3	CASSEQNTQYF	TGCGCCAGCAGTGAGCAGAATACGCAGTATTTT
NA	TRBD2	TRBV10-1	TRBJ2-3	CASSGAGGRTDTQYF	TGCGCCAGCAGTGGTGCGGGGGGCCGCACAGATACGCAGTATTTT
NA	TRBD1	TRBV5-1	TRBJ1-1	CASQTPTGGTEAFF	TGCGCCAGCCAAACCCCGACAGGGGGGACTGAAGCTTTCTTT
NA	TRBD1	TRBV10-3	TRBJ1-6	CAISYRGNSPLHF	TGTGCCATCAGTTACAGGGGTAATTCACCCCTCCACTTT
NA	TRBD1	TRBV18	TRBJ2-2	CASSPRQGASTGELFF	TGTGCCAGCTCACCACGACAGGGGGCGAGCACCGGGGAGCTGTTTTTT
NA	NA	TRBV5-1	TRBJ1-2	CASSPGSSVAITF	TGCGCCAGCAGCCCCGGGTCAAGTGTTGCCATCACCTTC
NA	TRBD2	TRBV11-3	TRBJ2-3	CASSPGTRGTDTQYF	TGTGCCAGCAGCCCCGGGACTAGAGGCACAGATACGCAGTATTTT
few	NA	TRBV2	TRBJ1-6	CASSEGQGNSPLHF	TGTGCCAGCAGTGAGGGGCAGGGAAATTCACCCCTCCACTTT
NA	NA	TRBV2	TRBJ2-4	CASIGTANIQYF	TGTGCCAGCATCGGGACTGCAAACATTCAGTACTTC
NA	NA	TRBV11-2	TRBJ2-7	CASSPGMTYEQYF	TGTGCCAGCAGCCCCGGGATGACCTACGAGCAGTACTTC
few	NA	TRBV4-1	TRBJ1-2	CASSPGDYGYTF	TGCGCCAGCAGCCCGGGAGACTATGGCTACACCTTC
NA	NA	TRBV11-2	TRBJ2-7	CASSLEIYEQYF	TGTGCCAGCAGCTTAGAAATTTACGAGCAGTACTTC
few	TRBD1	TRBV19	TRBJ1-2	CASSPATGDGYTF	TGTGCCAGTAGTCCAGCGACAGGGGATGGCTACACCTTC
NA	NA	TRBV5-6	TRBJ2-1	CASSRDGTFDEQFF	TGTGCCAGCAGCAGAGACGGGACTTTTGATGAGCAGTTCTTC
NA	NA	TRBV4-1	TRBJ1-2	CASSQVAFSGGINYGYTF	TGCGCCAGCAGCCAAGTAGCATTTAGCGGGGGAATCAACTATGGCTACACCTTC
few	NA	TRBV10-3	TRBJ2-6	CAIHGGNSGANVLTF	TGTGCCATCCACGGCGGGAACTCTGGGGCCAACGTCCTGACTTTC
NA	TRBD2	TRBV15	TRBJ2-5	CATSRGGTSGQETQYF	TGTGCCACCAGCAGAGGGGGGACTAGCGGCCAAGAGACCCAGTACTTC
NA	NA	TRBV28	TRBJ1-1	CASSERALEAFF	TGTGCCAGCAGTGAGCGGGCCCTTGAAGCTTTCTTT
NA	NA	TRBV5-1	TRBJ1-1	CASSLAGYDTEAFF	TGCGCCAGCTCCTTGGCAGGGTACGACACTGAAGCTTTCTTT
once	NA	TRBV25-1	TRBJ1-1	CASSENSGNTEAFF	TGTGCCAGCAGTGAAAATTCGGGTAACACTGAAGCTTTCTTT
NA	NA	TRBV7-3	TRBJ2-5	CASSLTGRRDQETQYF	TGTGCCAGCAGCTTAACCGGTCGGCGGGACCAAGAGACCCAGTACTTC
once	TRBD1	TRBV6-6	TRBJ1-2	CASRTSTGGYGYTF	TGTGCCAGCAGGACTTCGACAGGGGGGTATGGCTACACCTTC
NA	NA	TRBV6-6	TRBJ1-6	CASSSDGPGALHF	TGTGCCAGCAGCTCCGACGGACCAGGGGCCCTCCACTTT
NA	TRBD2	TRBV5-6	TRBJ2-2	CASSISGGADTGELFF	TGTGCCAGCAGCATTAGCGGGGGGGCCGACACCGGGGAGCTGTTTTTT
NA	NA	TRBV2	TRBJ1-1	CASSVRRRENTEAFF	TGTGCCAGCAGTGTACGGCGACGGGAGAACACTGAAGCTTTCTTT
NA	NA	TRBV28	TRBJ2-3	CASSSSGDGRTDTQYF	TGTGCCAGCAGTTCGTCAGGGGACGGCCGCACAGATACGCAGTATTTT
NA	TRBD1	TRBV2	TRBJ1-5	CASSPGQGSGGQPQHF	TGTGCCAGCAGTCCGGGACAGGGATCGGGTGGACAGCCCCAGCATTTT